The 14 T cell receptor beta chains below all came from one sample that was sequenced in a study of T-cell memory formation after mild COVID-19. MiXCR, run by TCRdb on the 5' RACE reads, gives a single entry per CDR3 protein. Among approximately 570,000 distinct CDR3 sequences listed, under 20% were seen once. Material: PBMCs or a T cell subset sorted from them (not recorded which). These receptors came from an adult woman who had mild COVID-19 (a few samples of this study predate the infection). Cell type and time point are not known.

The chain carries TRBV12-3 or TRBV12-4 and TRBJ1-2; possibly TRBD1 for D (6 bases). This CDR3 has 15 amino acids. V was trimmed by 5 bases and J by 6 bases, leaving 19 bases between them. In nucleotides, the CDR3 is TGTGCCAGCAGTCCGACAGGCTTTAGGGGCCATGGCTACACCTTC. This translates into CASSPTGFRGHGYTF.

This chain joins TRBV27 and TRBJ2-7, with D unresolved. The germline V gene encodes CDR1 MNHEY and CDR2 SMNVEV (reference sequence). The CDR3 is made up of 15 amino acids. Between the trimmed V and J ends, which lost 2 bases and 1 base, there was a span of 12 bases. CDR3 sequence: CASSLVFGRSYEQYF. The CDR3 nucleotides are TGTGCCAGCAGTTTAGTGTTTGGCAGATCCTACGAGCAGTACTTC.

The V call is TRBV10-3, the J call TRBJ2-1, with a possible D match to TRBD1 (8 bases). V was shortened by 10 bases and J by 5 bases, with 18 bases between the two germline ends. Germline V gives CDR1 ENHRY, CDR2 SYGVKD. The CDR3 is 14 residues long. For the CDR3, the DNA is TGTGCCACCACGGACAGGGAGGGTCACAATGAGCAGTTCTTC. It encodes CATTDREGHNEQFF.

This sequence joins TRBV11-2 and TRBJ2-7, with D perhaps matching TRBD2 (5 bases). The CDR3 has 16 residues. Germline V gives CDR1 SGHAT, CDR2 FQNNGV. V was trimmed by 5 bases and J by 3 bases, leaving 20 bases between them. In nucleotides, the CDR3 is TGTGCCAGCAGCCCCGAGGGCAATTATAGGCTCTACGAGCAGTACTTC. Amino acids: CASSPEGNYRLYEQYF.

The V and J genes are TRBV29-1 and TRBJ1-4; D is unresolved. V lost 7 bases, J lost 2 bases, and 14 bases lay in between. Germline-derived CDR1 and CDR2 are SQVTM and ANQGSEA. The CDR3 has 14 residues. CDR3 region: CSARPGRTNEKLFF. In DNA form, the CDR3 reads TGCAGCGCCCGTCCCGGCAGGACTAATGAAAAACTGTTTTTT. The full variable domain, its missing parts supplied by reference TRBV29-1 and TRBJ1-4, is SAVISQKPSRDICQRGTSLTIQCQVDSQVTMMFWYRQQPGQSLTLIATANQGSEATYESGFVIDKFPISRPNLTFSTLTVSNMSPEDSSIYLCSARPGRTNEKLFFGSGTQLSVL.

This clonotype occurred a few times. The chain combines TRBV5-1 with TRBJ2-5, with D possibly TRBD1 on 6 matching bases. The V and J ends lost 4 bases and 1 base respectively, with 11 bases between them. Germline assignment: CDR1 SGHRS and CDR2 YFSETQ. This CDR3 has 14 residues. The CDR3 here is CASSNPGAQETQYF. The CDR3 DNA reads TGCGCCAGCAGCAACCCAGGGGCCCAAGAGACCCAGTACTTC.

The chain's CDR3 is CASSLAPVSPIRYTEKLFF. The CDR3, as DNA: TGTGCCAGCAGCTTAGCGCCCGTGTCTCCAATTCGTTATACAGAAAAACTGTTTTTT. The V call is TRBV7-2, the J call TRBJ1-4, with D hard to call. Trimming removed 0 bases at V and 8 bases at J, with 25 bases between. The CDR3 length is 19 residues. From germline, CDR1 is SGHTA and CDR2 FQGNSA.

The table lists this clonotype with a few counts. The J gene is TRBJ2-1, the V gene TRBV28; 8 bases agree with TRBD2. The CDR3 extends over 13 amino acids. Germline assignment: CDR1 MDHEN and CDR2 SYDVKM. V shed 5 bases and J 7 bases; nucleotides not matched to a gene: 4. This CDR3 reads CASSPGGANEQFF. The CDR3 DNA reads TGTGCCAGCAGTCCCGGGGGGGCGAATGAGCAGTTCTTC.

The rearrangement links TRBV6-5 to TRBJ2-7, with 11 positions matching TRBD2. CDR1 MNHEY and CDR2 SVGAGI come from the germline V gene. CDR3 length equals 19 residues. The ends lost 2 bases at V and 4 bases at J; junction bases unmatched: 16. The CDR3 DNA follows: TGTGCCAGCAGTTACGATGGGGGCCCCGGGACTAGCGGAACTTACGAGCAGTACTTC. It codes for CASSYDGGPGTSGTYEQYF.

The chain employs TRBV19 and TRBJ2-1; 9 bases are a match to TRBD2. The CDR3 runs 15 residues. Unmatched junction bases numbered 4, after V lost 5 bases and J lost 2 bases. Germline CDR1 LNHDA, CDR2 SQIVND (reference sequence). The CDR3 DNA reads as TGTGCCAGTAGTCTACGCGGGAGGGCCTACAATGAGCAGTTCTTC. This translates into CASSLRGRAYNEQFF.

This clonotype was detected ten times or more. This rearrangement joins TRBV7-2 to TRBJ2-5; D not resolved. The CDR3 contains 14 residues. V lost 0 bases and J 5 bases, leaving 10 bases between the germline ends. The germline gives CDR1 SGHTA, CDR2 FQGNSA. CDR3 DNA sequence: TGTGCCAGCAGCTTAGCGTTTACGTTGGAGACCCAGTACTTC. It yields the protein CASSLAFTLETQYF.

This clonotype was picked up a small number of times. The chain carries TRBV3-1 and TRBJ2-7; D not certain. Per the germline V gene, CDR1 is LGHDT and CDR2 is YNNKEL (reference sequence). CDR3 length: 16 residues. V gave up 1 base and J gave up 0 bases, with 13 bases separating them. In DNA, the CDR3 is TGTGCCAGCAGCCAAGCCTGGATAGGACCCTCCTACGAGCAGTACTTC. Amino acids: CASSQAWIGPSYEQYF.

This clonotype showed up just a few times. The chain carries TRBV7-9 and TRBJ2-7; possibly TRBD1 for D (5 bases). The CDR3 consists of 16 residues. Germline loops: CDR1 SEHNR, CDR2 FQNEAQ (reference sequence). V was shortened by 0 bases and J by 8 bases, with 20 bases between the two germline ends. In DNA, the CDR3 is TGTGCCAGCAGCTTAGCAACCGACAGCGAGGTACGAAAGCAGTACTTC. Residues: CASSLATDSEVRKQYF.

This clonotype turned up a few times. The chain couples TRBV2 to TRBJ1-2; TRBD1 might be the D (5 bases). The CDR3 covers 13 residues. The germline V and J ends were trimmed by 7 bases and 7 bases, with 16 bases remaining between them. The germline gives CDR1 SNHLY, CDR2 FYNNEI. The CDR3 DNA reads as TGTGCCAGCACGTCGAGGGGAAGAAGTGGCTACACCTTC. Translation: CASTSRGRSGYTF.